This T cell receptor beta chain was captured in a study of cytomegalovirus exposure and HLA in healthy donors. CDR3 length: 14 residues. Germline V gene sequence: CDR1 ENHRY, CDR2 SYGVKD. Trimming cost V 10 bases and J 4 bases, with 20 bases left between them. To note about this clone: No antigen is known for it.

PCR was performed using 60 Vbeta and 13 Jbeta primers. Some clones are missing from TCRdb's copy, which holds only in-frame ones; the method was immunoSEQ multiplex PCR. The sample includes some 190,000 clones, 77% of them seen just once. General observations from the study: Analysis was carried out at a later point, and it linked a missense DCLRE1C variant to TCR beta V- and J-gene trimming. An analysis done earlier found most TCR beta V segments productive about 87% or about 30% of the time. In a later analysis, at a false discovery rate of 0.05, 15,000 to 20,000 TCR beta sequences were associated with HLA alleles.

The rearrangement uses TRBV10-3 and TRBJ2-7, with D possibly matching TRBD1 (6 bases). Sequenced: PBMCs. The sequence came from a man aged 18 to 30 in good health and CMV-seronegative. The CDR3 here is CATSFQGQGYEQYF. The DNA for the CDR3 is TGTGCCACCTCATTCCAGGGGCAGGGATACGAGCAGTACTTC.